This T cell receptor (beta chain) was identified in a study of blood T cell repertoires in COVID-19. Assay: immunoSEQ multiplex PCR; the TCRdb copy retains only in-frame clones and omits some. The table shows 180,000 or so clones, with about 88% occurring only once. CDR1 and CDR2 (germline): KGHDR, SFDVKD. The CDR3 has 15 residues. The J segment lost 1 base and the V segment lost 3 bases, leaving 3 bases of the junction unmatched. The sequenced sample was peripheral blood. V gene TRBV24-1 combines with J gene TRBJ1-1, with 8 bases fitting TRBD1. This clonotype was obtained from a woman of 80 years or more in a cohort sampled during active or convalescent COVID-19. CDR3 sequence: CATSDAGTGNTEAFF. CDR3 coding DNA: TGTGCCACCAGTGATGCCGGGACAGGGAACACTGAAGCTTTCTTT.